A selection of T cell receptor beta chains follows, all from one sample in a study of control samples from healthy donors and cancer patients. The method was immunoSEQ multiplex PCR; TCRdb's version includes in-frame clones alone and lacks a portion of them. The sample lists some 130,000 clones; approximately 86% were seen once. The sample consisted of blood. The receptors were sampled from a woman in her twenties or thirties in good health. The CDR3 runs from the conserved cysteine through the conserved F or W. The order of the fields is clone size, J gene, V gene, D gene, CDR3 DNA, CDR3 protein. A D gene is named only where the DNA matches it firmly. Some rows have no size entry. The others give once, few or many, or a class for an expanded clone.

size: .; J: TRBJ2-5; V: TRBV5-1; D: .; DNA: TGCGCCAGCAGCGCCGGCCAAGAGACCCAGTACTTC; CDR3: CASSAGQETQYF
size: .; J: TRBJ2-7; V: TRBV4-1; D: .; DNA: TGCGCCAGCAGCATGGGGCCCGCCGGAACCTACGAGCAGTACTTC; CDR3: CASSMGPAGTYEQYF
size: .; J: TRBJ2-5; V: TRBV6-1; D: TRBD2; DNA: TGTGCCAGCAGTGCCACCCGGGGGGTTAGGCCCCAAGAGACCCAGTACTTC; CDR3: CASSATRGVRPQETQYF
size: .; J: TRBJ1-2; V: TRBV19; D: .; DNA: TGTGCCAGTAGTACCACCCAGGGAAGTGGTGGCTACACCTTC; CDR3: CASSTTQGSGGYTF
size: once; J: TRBJ2-5; V: TRBV30; D: TRBD2; DNA: TGTGCCTGGAGTGTAGAAGCGGGAGGATGGGAGACCCAGTACTTC; CDR3: CAWSVEAGGWETQYF
size: .; J: TRBJ2-5; V: TRBV9; D: .; DNA: TGTGCCAGCAGCGCTGGGCTACAGGAGGAGACCCAGTACTTC; CDR3: CASSAGLQEETQYF
size: .; J: TRBJ2-7; V: TRBV6-5; D: .; DNA: TGTGCCAGCAGTTACGGGATCGAGCAGTACTTC; CDR3: CASSYGIEQYF
size: .; J: TRBJ2-3; V: TRBV9; D: TRBD1; DNA: TGTGCCAGCAGCTCTACAGGGGTGGCAGATACGCAGTATTTT; CDR3: CASSSTGVADTQYF
size: .; J: TRBJ2-3; V: TRBV5-1; D: TRBD2; DNA: TGCGCCAGCAGCGTCAATTTCGGTAGCGGGCGCCGCACAGATACGCAGTATTTT; CDR3: CASSVNFGSGRRTDTQYF
size: .; J: TRBJ2-7; V: TRBV29-1; D: TRBD1; DNA: TGCAGCGCCGGACAGGCCTACGAGCAGTACTTC; CDR3: CSAGQAYEQYF
size: .; J: TRBJ1-3; V: TRBV6-5; D: TRBD1; DNA: TGTGCCAGCAGAAGGGGACAGGGAGGAAACACCATATATTTT; CDR3: CASRRGQGGNTIYF
size: .; J: TRBJ2-7; V: TRBV6-5; D: TRBD2; DNA: TGTGCCAGCAGGACTAGCGGGAGTTTCGACGAGCAGTACTTC; CDR3: CASRTSGSFDEQYF
size: .; J: TRBJ1-2; V: TRBV9; D: .; DNA: TGTGCCAGCAGCGTATCCGCCGGGACGGTCTATGGCTACACCTTC; CDR3: CASSVSAGTVYGYTF
size: once; J: TRBJ2-3; V: TRBV7-9; D: .; DNA: TGTGCCAGCAGCTTTGGCGCACCAAGGCCAGATACGCAGTATTTT; CDR3: CASSFGAPRPDTQYF
size: .; J: TRBJ1-2; V: TRBV28; D: TRBD1; DNA: TGTGCCAGCAGGAGGACAGGGACCCACTCCTATGGCTACACCTTC; CDR3: CASRRTGTHSYGYTF
size: .; J: TRBJ2-3; V: TRBV5-6; D: .; DNA: TGTGCCAGCAGCTTGACTAGCACAGATACGCAGTATTTT; CDR3: CASSLTSTDTQYF
size: .; J: TRBJ2-7; V: TRBV4-2; D: TRBD1; DNA: TGTGCCAGCAGCCGCACAGGGGAAGGCTCCTACGAGCAGTACTTC; CDR3: CASSRTGEGSYEQYF
size: .; J: TRBJ2-7; V: TRBV7-2; D: .; DNA: TGTGCCAGCAGCTTTACTCGGAACGAGCAGTACTTC; CDR3: CASSFTRNEQYF
size: .; J: TRBJ1-6; V: TRBV5-1; D: .; DNA: TGCGCCAGCAGCTTTGACCGATACTCCTATAATTCACCCCTCCACTTT; CDR3: CASSFDRYSYNSPLHF
size: .; J: TRBJ1-6; V: TRBV9; D: .; DNA: TGTGCCAGCAGCGTAGGCCTACAGAGCTCTTCACCCCTCCACTTT; CDR3: CASSVGLQSSSPLHF
size: .; J: TRBJ1-1; V: TRBV3-1/TRBV3-2; D: TRBD1; DNA: TGTGCCAGCAGCCAACCGGGACAGGGGGGGACGCCTTTCTTT; CDR3: CASSQPGQGGTPFF
size: once; J: TRBJ2-5; V: TRBV10-1; D: .; DNA: TGCGCCAGCAGAGGAGAGACCCAGTACTTC; CDR3: CASRGETQYF
size: .; J: TRBJ2-5; V: TRBV18; D: TRBD2; DNA: TGTGCCAGCTCAGGTAGCGGGAGCCAAGAGACCCAGTACTTC; CDR3: CASSGSGSQETQYF
size: .; J: TRBJ2-4; V: TRBV6-5; D: .; DNA: TGTGCCAGCAGAATAGGGGGTACCAAAAACATTCAGTACTTC; CDR3: CASRIGGTKNIQYF
size: .; J: TRBJ1-1; V: TRBV5-1; D: .; DNA: TGCGCCAGCAGCTTGGAGGGGCAGAACACTGAAGCTTTCTTT; CDR3: CASSLEGQNTEAFF
size: .; J: TRBJ1-2; V: TRBV30; D: .; DNA: TGTGCCTGGGGGGACGGCCTCTATGGCTACACCTTC; CDR3: CAWGDGLYGYTF
size: .; J: TRBJ2-1; V: TRBV21-1; D: .; DNA: TGTGCCAGCAGCAAAGCAGGGGGCAACAATGAGCAGTTCTTC; CDR3: CASSKAGGNNEQFF
size: .; J: TRBJ2-7; V: TRBV27; D: .; DNA: TGTGCCAGCAGTTTATATTCACCATTAAGGGCGGGGAAACCCTACGAGCAGTACTTC; CDR3: CASSLYSPLRAGKPYEQYF
size: .; J: TRBJ2-7; V: TRBV2; D: .; DNA: TGTGCCAGCAAGGTGGGCGGACCCTCCTACGAGCAGTACTTC; CDR3: CASKVGGPSYEQYF
size: .; J: TRBJ2-5; V: TRBV24-1; D: .; DNA: TGTGCCACCAGTGATTTGACGGCAGGGAGAGAGACCCAGTACTTC; CDR3: CATSDLTAGRETQYF
size: .; J: TRBJ1-3; V: TRBV4-2; D: .; DNA: TGTGCCAGCAGCCAAGATCAGGGTAGAGGAAACACCATATATTTT; CDR3: CASSQDQGRGNTIYF
size: .; J: TRBJ2-3; V: TRBV11-2; D: .; DNA: TGTGCCAGCAGCTTAGCACGGACCACAGATACGCAGTATTTT; CDR3: CASSLARTTDTQYF
size: few; J: TRBJ2-3; V: TRBV19; D: .; DNA: TGTGCCAGTAGTTTCGATAGCGGAGGGCTCACAGATACGCAGTATTTT; CDR3: CASSFDSGGLTDTQYF
size: .; J: TRBJ1-4; V: TRBV6-1; D: TRBD1; DNA: TGTGCCAGCAGTGAAGAGACAGGGTCTAGTGAAAAACTGTTTTTT; CDR3: CASSEETGSSEKLFF
size: .; J: TRBJ2-3; V: TRBV27; D: .; DNA: TGTGCCAGCAGTTTCGCGAATCCAGGGTTTAGGCGCACAGATACGCAGTATTTT; CDR3: CASSFANPGFRRTDTQYF
size: once; J: TRBJ1-2; V: TRBV18; D: TRBD1; DNA: TGTGCCAGCTCACCCCCCTTAACAGGGGAGAATGGCTACACCTTC; CDR3: CASSPPLTGENGYTF
size: .; J: TRBJ1-1; V: TRBV19; D: .; DNA: TGTGCCAGTAGTCGGCAGAACACTGAAGCTTTCTTT; CDR3: CASSRQNTEAFF
size: .; J: TRBJ1-5; V: TRBV7-2; D: TRBD1; DNA: TGTGCCAGCAGCTTCTCGACAGGGAATAATCAGCCCCAGCATTTT; CDR3: CASSFSTGNNQPQHF
size: .; J: TRBJ1-3; V: TRBV11-2; D: TRBD1; DNA: TGTGCCAGCAGCTATACAGGGGCTGGAAACACCATATATTTT; CDR3: CASSYTGAGNTIYF
size: .; J: TRBJ1-3; V: TRBV19; D: .; DNA: TGTGCCAGTAGGGAGTTCGGCTCTGGAAACACCATATATTTT; CDR3: CASREFGSGNTIYF
size: .; J: TRBJ2-7; V: TRBV21-1; D: .; DNA: TGTGCCAGCAGCTACCGGGACAGGGGGTCCTACGAGCAGTACTTC; CDR3: CASSYRDRGSYEQYF
size: .; J: TRBJ1-3; V: TRBV28; D: .; DNA: TGTGCCAGCAGTTGGACCCTCTCGGGGGGACTTGGAAACACCATATATTTT; CDR3: CASSWTLSGGLGNTIYF
size: .; J: TRBJ1-5; V: TRBV10-3; D: .; DNA: TGTGCCATCAGTGAGTCGGGGCGTGGGAGCAATCAGCCCCAGCATTTT; CDR3: CAISESGRGSNQPQHF